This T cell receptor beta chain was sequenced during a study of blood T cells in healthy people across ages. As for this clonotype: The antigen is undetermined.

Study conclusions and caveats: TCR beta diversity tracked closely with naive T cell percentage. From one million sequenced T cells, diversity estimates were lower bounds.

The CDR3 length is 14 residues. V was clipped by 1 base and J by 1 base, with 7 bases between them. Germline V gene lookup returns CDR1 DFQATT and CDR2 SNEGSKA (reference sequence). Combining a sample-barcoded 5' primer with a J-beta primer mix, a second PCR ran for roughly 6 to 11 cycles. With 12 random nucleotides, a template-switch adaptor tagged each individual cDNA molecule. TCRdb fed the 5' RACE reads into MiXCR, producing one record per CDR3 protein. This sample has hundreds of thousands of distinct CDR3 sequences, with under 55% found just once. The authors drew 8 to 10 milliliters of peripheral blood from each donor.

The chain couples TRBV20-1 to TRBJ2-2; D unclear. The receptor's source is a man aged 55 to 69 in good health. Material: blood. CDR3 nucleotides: TGCAGTGCTAGAGTGGGCCAGAACACCGGGGAGCTGTTTTTT. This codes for CSARVGQNTGELFF.